A selection of T cell receptor beta chains follows, all from one sample in a study of T cells in Graves' hyperthyroidism and ophthalmopathy. TCRdb reprocessed the multiplex PCR reads via MiXCR and lists one record per CDR3 protein. Found here are some 490,000 distinct CDR3 sequences, 20% to 25% of them singletons; the top ten hold roughly 49%. Sequencing was performed on blood. The receptor source for this set is a woman in her seventies with Graves' ophthalmopathy. CDR3s include the opening cysteine and the closing phenylalanine or tryptophan. The order of the fields is CDR3 length, J gene, clone size, V gene, D gene, CDR3 protein, CDR3 DNA. The D gene is left open where the match is weak. Clone size is stated in some rows and not others, as once, few, many or a class when expanded.

>13|TRBJ1-1|few|TRBV10-3|NA
CAISDPGGTEAFF
TGTGCCATCAGTGACCCCGGCGGGACTGAAGCTTTCTTT
>11|TRBJ2-1|many|TRBV3-1|NA
CASSQVHEQFF
TGTGCCAGCAGCCAAGTCCATGAGCAGTTCTTC
>15|TRBJ1-4|few|TRBV5-1|NA
CASSSPGSKNEKLFF
TGCGCCAGCAGCTCCCCGGGATCCAAAAATGAAAAACTGTTTTTT
>13|TRBJ1-2|few|TRBV27|NA
CASSSTIDYGYTF
TGTGCCAGCAGTTCGACAATTGATTATGGCTACACCTTC
>14|TRBJ2-5|NA|TRBV2|TRBD2
CASNERGFQETQYF
TGTGCCAGCAATGAGCGGGGCTTTCAAGAGACCCAGTACTTC
>14|TRBJ2-1|NA|TRBV2|NA
CASSTTPQGSGQFF
TGTGCCAGCAGCACAACCCCCCAGGGTTCCGGGCAGTTCTTC
>15|TRBJ2-7|few|TRBV7-9|NA
CASSLGGSGFYEQYF
TGTGCCAGCAGCTTAGGAGGGAGCGGATTTTACGAGCAGTACTTC
>15|TRBJ2-1|NA|TRBV7-2|TRBD2
CASSGTRASYNEQFF
TGTGCCAGCAGTGGGACTAGGGCGTCCTACAATGAGCAGTTCTTC
>14|TRBJ1-4|NA|TRBV3-1|NA
CASSQSGTNEKLFF
TGTGCCAGCAGCCAATCCGGGACTAATGAAAAACTGTTTTTT
>13|TRBJ1-2|many|TRBV12-3/TRBV12-4|NA
CASSHDISYGYTF
TGTGCCAGCAGTCATGACATCTCTTATGGCTACACCTTC
>17|TRBJ2-3|NA|TRBV11-2|TRBD2
CASSLDWVAGGQDTQYF
TGTGCCAGCAGCTTAGATTGGGTAGCGGGAGGCCAGGATACGCAGTATTTT
>16|TRBJ2-2|NA|TRBV5-6|TRBD2
CASYGSGTRNTGELFF
TGTGCCAGCTACGGAAGCGGGACTCGGAACACCGGGGAGCTGTTTTTT
>18|TRBJ1-3|NA|TRBV19|NA
CASSKKWTGTNSGNTIYF
TGTGCCAGTAGCAAGAAATGGACTGGGACGAACTCTGGAAACACCATATATTTT
>15|TRBJ1-6|NA|TRBV6-7|NA
CASSYSIKGNSPLHF
TGTGCCAGCAGTTACTCGATAAAGGGAAATTCACCCCTCCACTTT
>11|TRBJ2-7|few|TRBV6-2/TRBV6-3|NA
CASSDNNEQYF
TGTGCCAGCAGTGACAACAATGAGCAGTACTTC
>17|TRBJ2-7|NA|TRBV12-3/TRBV12-4|TRBD1
CASSPYLDRDILRAQYF
TGTGCCAGCAGTCCCTACCTGGACAGGGATATTCTACGAGCGCAGTACTTC
>15|TRBJ2-5|many|TRBV7-2|NA
CASSLEVSRGETQYF
TGTGCCAGCAGCTTAGAGGTCTCCAGGGGTGAGACCCAGTACTTC
>13|TRBJ1-2|NA|TRBV7-2|NA
CASTEDSNYGYTF
TGTGCCAGCACCGAAGACTCTAACTATGGCTACACCTTC
>15|TRBJ1-6|NA|TRBV6-5|NA
CASSYQDPINSPLHF
TGTGCCAGCAGTTACCAGGACCCGATTAATTCACCCCTCCACTTT
>16|TRBJ1-1|many|TRBV7-9|NA
CASSRRDTRANTEAFF
TGTGCCAGCAGCCGAAGGGACACCCGGGCGAACACTGAAGCTTTCTTT
>18|TRBJ2-3|NA|TRBV20-1|NA
CSARPTTPGQGGTDTQYF
TGCAGTGCTAGACCAACCACCCCCGGGCAGGGGGGAACAGATACGCAGTATTTT
>13|TRBJ2-7|NA|TRBV6-1|NA
CASKQAGQYEQYF
TGTGCCAGCAAACAGGCGGGACAATACGAGCAGTACTTC
>17|TRBJ2-1|NA|TRBV20-1|TRBD2
CSARSAGGPGVGNEQFF
TGCAGTGCTAGATCAGCGGGAGGGCCGGGGGTTGGTAATGAGCAGTTCTTC
>15|TRBJ2-5|NA|TRBV19|TRBD2
CASRTLAGSQETQYF
TGTGCCAGTAGGACACTAGCGGGGAGCCAAGAGACCCAGTACTTC
>17|TRBJ2-2|once|TRBV20-1|NA
CSARDSRHLANTGELFF
TGCAGTGCTAGAGATTCACGACATCTCGCGAACACCGGGGAGCTGTTTTTT
>14|TRBJ2-2|NA|TRBV7-9|NA
CASSRDLDTGELFF
TGTGCCAGCAGCCGGGACTTAGACACCGGGGAGCTGTTTTTT
>14|TRBJ1-1|NA|TRBV12-3/TRBV12-4|NA
CAGSLSRKNTEAFF
TGTGCCGGCAGTTTAAGTAGAAAGAACACTGAAGCTTTCTTT
>11|TRBJ2-1|many|TRBV11-3|NA
CASSFDREQFF
TGTGCCAGCAGCTTTGATAGGGAGCAGTTCTTC
>16|TRBJ2-1|many|TRBV5-8|NA
CASSPGGSTFYNEQFF
TGTGCCAGCAGCCCCGGCGGTTCCACCTTCTACAATGAGCAGTTCTTC
>13|TRBJ2-3|NA|TRBV20-1|NA
CSAQPLNGDTQYF
TGCAGTGCCCAACCGCTGAATGGAGATACGCAGTATTTT
>14|TRBJ2-1|many|TRBV12-3/TRBV12-4|NA
CASSQGWGYNEQFF
TGTGCCAGCAGTCAGGGGTGGGGTTACAATGAGCAGTTCTTC
>12|TRBJ2-3|many|TRBV2|NA
CASSEVSNTQYF
TGTGCCAGCAGTGAAGTCAGTAATACGCAGTATTTT
>16|TRBJ2-2|many|TRBV2|NA
CASSEGGAHHTGELFF
TGTGCCAGCAGTGAGGGGGGGGCCCACCACACCGGGGAGCTGTTTTTT
>13|TRBJ2-1|few|TRBV5-8|NA
CASSLEPGNEQFF
TGTGCCAGCAGCTTGGAGCCAGGCAATGAGCAGTTCTTC
>11|TRBJ2-7|NA|TRBV7-2|NA
CASSVKGEQYF
TGTGCCAGCAGCGTAAAGGGGGAGCAGTACTTC
>14|TRBJ1-4|NA|TRBV6-1|TRBD1
CASSQTGANEKLFF
TGTGCCAGCAGTCAGACAGGGGCTAATGAAAAACTGTTTTTT
>12|TRBJ1-2|few|TRBV6-6|NA
CASSYGAVGYTF
TGTGCCAGCAGTTACGGGGCGGTTGGCTACACCTTC
>14|TRBJ2-1|NA|TRBV24-1|TRBD1
CATSEGDSNNEQFF
TGTGCCACCAGTGAGGGGGACAGCAACAATGAGCAGTTCTTC
>16|TRBJ2-1|NA|TRBV4-2|TRBD2
CASSQDPGGRYNEQFF
TGTGCCAGCAGCCAAGATCCGGGAGGAAGGTACAATGAGCAGTTCTTC
>17|TRBJ1-5|many|TRBV28|NA
CASSMDRKQTVNQPQHF
TGTGCCAGCAGTATGGACAGAAAACAGACCGTCAATCAGCCCCAGCATTTT
>17|TRBJ2-2|few|TRBV15|TRBD2
CATSRDRGGRDTGELFF
TGTGCCACCAGCAGAGATCGCGGCGGGAGAGACACCGGGGAGCTGTTTTTT
>15|TRBJ1-5|few|TRBV6-1|TRBD1
CASSRRTGAGQPQHF
TGTGCCAGCAGTAGGCGGACAGGGGCAGGTCAGCCCCAGCATTTT
>12|TRBJ2-2|few|TRBV11-2|NA
CASSFFDGELFF
TGTGCCAGCAGCTTTTTCGACGGGGAGCTGTTTTTT
>15|TRBJ2-7|few|TRBV4-3|NA
CASSQGIGTGYEQYF
TGCGCCAGCAGCCAAGGTATCGGGACGGGCTACGAGCAGTACTTC
>14|TRBJ1-1|NA|TRBV6-4|NA
CASSDRTTNTEAFF
TGTGCCAGCAGTGATAGGACGACGAACACTGAAGCTTTCTTT
>14|TRBJ2-7|many|TRBV28|NA
CATQMGGGPYEQYF
TGTGCCACCCAGATGGGAGGGGGGCCCTACGAGCAGTACTTC
>15|TRBJ2-5|few|TRBV7-9|NA
CASSPSLSGVETQYF
TGTGCCAGCAGCCCCTCCCTCTCGGGGGTAGAGACCCAGTACTTC